The 20 T cell receptor beta chains below all came from one sample that was sequenced in a study of blood T cell repertoires in COVID-19. Sequencing was performed with immunoSEQ multiplex PCR; in TCRdb, only in-frame clones are kept and a portion is missing. The sample lists approximately 230,000 clones, roughly 84% occurring once. Material: peripheral blood. Source of these receptors: a woman aged 35 to 49 who had recovered from COVID-19.

The rearrangement uses TRBV18 and TRBJ2-7; tentatively, D is TRBD1 (5 bases). Looked up from germline, CDR1 is KGHSH and CDR2 is LQKENI. Trimming pared 3 bases from V and 7 bases from J, leaving 13 bases between. This CDR3 is 13 amino acids long. In nucleotides, the CDR3 is TGTGCCAGCTCACCCCCCGACAGAAGGGAGCAGTACTTC. It codes for CASSPPDRREQYF.

The V gene is TRBV6-4, the J gene TRBJ2-1; 12 nucleotides agree with TRBD2. The CDR3 covers 15 residues. Germline CDR1 is MRHNA and CDR2 is SNTAGT. Unmatched junction bases numbered 0, after V lost 0 bases and J lost 6 bases. CDR3 sequence (DNA): TGTGCCAGCAGTGACTCGACTAGCGGGAGCAATGAGCAGTTCTTC. Amino acids: CASSDSTSGSNEQFF.

The chain links TRBV4-1 to TRBJ2-5; D unresolved. Germline V gives CDR1 MGHRA, CDR2 YSYEKL. Trimming shortened V by 2 bases and J by 1 base, and 8 bases separated the two germline ends. This CDR3 spans 14 amino acids. The CDR3 DNA reads TGCGCCAGCAGCCAACCCGACTTCCAAGAGACCCAGTACTTC. Its protein is CASSQPDFQETQYF.

The chain's CDR3 is CASSLAGLATRTDTQYF. The DNA of the CDR3 is TGTGCCAGCAGCTTGGCGGGACTAGCGACCCGCACAGATACGCAGTATTTT. The chain joins TRBV5-5 to TRBJ2-3, with 10 nucleotides matching TRBD2. J gave up 1 base and V 0 bases, and 5 bases lay outside the gene matches. The CDR3 runs 17 residues. The germline CDR1 and CDR2 sequences are SGHKS and YYEKEE (reference sequence).

The J gene is TRBJ1-5, the V gene TRBV6-2 or TRBV6-3, with D unclear. This CDR3 contains 12 residues. The germline V and J ends were trimmed by 0 bases and 6 bases, with 3 bases remaining between them. Germline CDR1 and CDR2: MNHEY and SVGEGT. The CDR3 spells CASSYSGQPQHF. The CDR3 DNA is TGTGCCAGCAGTTACTCCGGTCAGCCCCAGCATTTT.

The chain has TRBV6-4 and TRBJ2-3, with a possible D match to TRBD2 (6 bases). The germline gives CDR1 MRHNA, CDR2 SNTAGT. Deletions cut 4 bases from V and 1 base from J, with 12 bases between. The CDR3 sequence is 15 residues long. DNA of the CDR3: TGTGCCAGCAGTGCGGGAGTTAAAGGCACAGATACGCAGTATTTT. Translating it yields CASSAGVKGTDTQYF.

V and J are TRBV6-5 and TRBJ1-5, with D unclear. Trimming stripped 6 bases from V and 3 bases from J, with 15 bases between. The V gene's germline CDR1 is MNHEY and CDR2 SVGAGI. The CDR3 has 15 residues. CDR3 nucleotide sequence: TGTGCCAGCAGACCGACGGGAGCCCACAATCAGCCCCAGCATTTT. As protein: CASRPTGAHNQPQHF.

The chain joins TRBV27 to TRBJ2-7, with D tentatively TRBD1 (6 bases). The CDR3 covers 14 residues. Trimming shortened V by 5 bases and J by 0 bases, and 11 bases separated the two germline ends. The germline V gene encodes CDR1 MNHEY and CDR2 SMNVEV (reference sequence). DNA for the CDR3: TGTGCCAGCAGTGCTACAGGGATCTCCTACGAGCAGTACTTC. It encodes CASSATGISYEQYF.

The chain employs TRBV2 and TRBJ2-7, with D possibly matching TRBD1 (5 bases). Between the trimmed V and J ends, which lost 10 bases and 1 base, there was a span of 20 bases. CDR3 length equals 15 residues. CDR1 and CDR2 from the germline V gene are SNHLY and FYNNEI. CDR3 coding DNA: TGTGCCACCCAAGGGGATGCAGTTAATTCCTACGAGCAGTACTTC. Translation gives CATQGDAVNSYEQYF.

DNA of the CDR3: TGTGCCAGCAGCTCGACGGACAGTCAAGAGACCCAGTACTTC. Protein sequence: CASSSTDSQETQYF. The chain combines TRBV7-9 with TRBJ2-5; D possibly corresponds to TRBD1 (6 bases). Looked up from germline, CDR1 is SEHNR and CDR2 is FQNEAQ (reference sequence). The CDR3 loop spans 14 amino acids. V was shortened by 4 bases and J by 2 bases, with 11 bases between the two germline ends.

The genes are TRBV7-2 and TRBJ2-5, with D tentatively TRBD1 (6 bases). Per the germline V gene, CDR1 is SGHTA and CDR2 is FQGNSA. V was trimmed by 4 bases and J by 7 bases, leaving 16 bases between them. This CDR3 spans 14 amino acids. The CDR3 nucleotides are TGTGCCAGCAGCTCCGACAGGATAAGGGGGACCCAGTACTTC. This sequence encodes CASSSDRIRGTQYF.

The chain has TRBV18 and TRBJ2-7, with TRBD1 matching over 9 bases. The junction had 14 bases not matched to a gene; V was cut back by 3 bases and J by 5 bases. The germline CDR1 and CDR2 sequences are KGHSH and LQKENI. This CDR3 contains 17 residues. CDR3: CASSPAWDRVNVDEQYF. The DNA for the CDR3 is TGTGCCAGCTCACCTGCTTGGGACAGGGTAAATGTCGACGAGCAGTACTTC.

The rearrangement links TRBV30 to TRBJ2-7; TRBD1 aligns across 9 bases. V lost 4 bases to trimming and J lost 4 bases; unmatched junction nucleotides: 5. CDR3 length: 13 amino acids. CDR1 is GTSNPN and CDR2 is SVGIG in the germline V gene (reference sequence). This CDR3 reads CAWTRQGVYEQYF. CDR3 DNA: TGTGCCTGGACGAGACAGGGGGTATACGAGCAGTACTTC.

The chain recombines TRBV9 with TRBJ1-6; TRBD1 is a possible D gene (5 bases). The CDR3 is 15 residues long. V lost 0 bases and J lost 9, with 13 bases in between. Germline CDR1 and CDR2: SGDLS and YYNGEE. DNA for the CDR3: TGTGCCAGCAGCGTAGGTCGGGGACTAGGTTCACCCCTCCACTTT. As protein: CASSVGRGLGSPLHF.

This rearrangement joins TRBV4-3 to TRBJ1-6; D perhaps matches TRBD1 (5 bases). Looked up from germline, CDR1 is LGHNA and CDR2 is YSLEER. This CDR3 has 15 residues. The ends were cut back, 4 bases at V and 6 bases at J, with 13 bases in the middle. The CDR3 DNA sequence: TGCGCCAGCAGCCTGGTGGGGCAGATTAATTCACCCCTCCACTTT. As protein: CASSLVGQINSPLHF.

Written as DNA, the CDR3 is TGCGCCAGCAGCCCAGACGCGGCTTTTAATGAGCAGTTCTTC. Protein: CASSPDAAFNEQFF. The chain has TRBV5-1 and TRBJ2-1; no definite D call. V lost 4 bases and J 7 bases, leaving 15 bases between the germline ends. The V gene's germline CDR1 is SGHRS and CDR2 YFSETQ. The CDR3 has 14 residues.

The gene calls are TRBV28 and TRBJ1-2; TRBD1 might be the D (6 bases). Per germline, CDR1 MDHEN and CDR2 SYDVKM. Trimming took off 6 bases at V and 4 bases at J, with 12 bases between the two ends. This CDR3 is built from 13 residues. CDR3 residues: CASRDSSSYGYTF. In DNA form, the CDR3 reads TGTGCCAGCAGGGACAGTTCTTCCTATGGCTACACCTTC.

A remark on this clone: Other DNA sequences in this sample translate to the same CDR3. This rearrangement joins TRBV7-9 to TRBJ2-7, with 7 positions matching TRBD1. Germline lookup yields CDR1 SEHNR and CDR2 FQNEAQ (reference sequence). The CDR3 consists of 14 residues. V gave up 6 bases and J gave up 1 base; unmatched junction bases: 6. CDR3 sequence (DNA): TGTGCCAGCAGTCCCCGGGACAGATCCTACGAGCAGTACTTC. Translated, it gives CASSPRDRSYEQYF. Full variable domain (outside the CDR3, taken from reference TRBV7-9 and TRBJ2-7): DTGVSQNPRHKITKRGQNVTFRCDPISEHNRLYWYRQTLGQGPEFLTYFQNEAQLEKSRLLSDRFSAERPKGSFSTLEIQRTEQGDSAMYLCASSPRDRSYEQYFGPGTRLTVT.

The chain recombines TRBV30 with TRBJ2-3; D possibly corresponds to TRBD2 (6 bases). This CDR3 comprises 12 residues. Trimming took 1 base from V and 8 from J, leaving 10 bases between them. In germline, CDR1 is GTSNPN, CDR2 SVGIG (reference sequence). In nucleotides, the CDR3 is TGTGCCTGGAGTGCGGCGGGGACTACGCAGTATTTT. This translates into CAWSAAGTTQYF.

The genes are TRBV30 and TRBJ2-7; 9 bases align to TRBD1. The trim removed 0 bases at V and 1 base at J, leaving 10 bases unmatched. Germline V gene lookup returns CDR1 GTSNPN and CDR2 SVGIG (reference sequence). The CDR3 runs to 17 residues. CDR3 region: CAWSVRDRGYRSYEQYF. In DNA, the CDR3 is TGTGCCTGGAGTGTACGAGACAGGGGGTATCGGTCCTACGAGCAGTACTTC.